Reported below is one T cell receptor (beta chain). The protocol was immunoSEQ multiplex PCR, while the TCRdb copy is restricted to in-frame clones and leaves out a portion. Of 200,000 to 300,000 clones detected, about 91% appear once; the ten largest clones hold approximately 6%. The data originate from a study of blood T cell repertoires in COVID-19. The overall study: Samples came from the United States, Italy and Spain, spanning acute and convalescent COVID-19. PBMCs, B-cell-depleted T cells, or T cells were the source of the cDNA or gDNA that made up the material.

The germline CDR1 and CDR2 sequences are KGHDR and SFDVKD. The CDR3 has 15 amino acids. V lost 3 bases and J lost 4, with 12 bases in between. The material sequenced was peripheral blood. The sequence was obtained from a woman in her twenties or thirties with COVID-19, enrolled during active disease. The chain has TRBV24-1 and TRBJ2-1; tentatively, D is TRBD1 (5 bases). CDR3 coding DNA: TGTGCCACCAGTGATCCCAACAGGTATTACAATGAGCAGTTCTTC. The encoded protein is CATSDPNRYYNEQFF.